Below, 26 T cell receptor beta chains from the same sample are listed, as sequenced in a study of T-cell memory formation after mild COVID-19. Using its own MiXCR run on the 5' RACE reads, TCRdb lists one record per CDR3 protein. Of 400,000 or so distinct CDR3 sequences listed, 20% are singletons. Sequencing used PBMCs or a T cell subset sorted from them (not recorded which). All receptors derive from an adult woman who had mild COVID-19 (a few samples of this study predate the infection). Cell type and time point are not known.

J is TRBJ1-5 and V is TRBV3-1, with 9 bases lining up with TRBD1. CDR3 size: 15 residues. Germline CDR1 and CDR2: LGHDT and YNNKEL (reference sequence). Losses at the gene ends were 4 bases for V and 5 bases for J; bases not matched to a gene: 6. In DNA form, the CDR3 reads TGTGCCAGCAGCCCTGGACAGGGGCCTCATCAGCCCCAGCATTTT. Protein product: CASSPGQGPHQPQHF.

V gene TRBV11-2 combines with J gene TRBJ2-7; D possibly matches TRBD1 or TRBD2 (5 bases each). Germline V gene lookup returns CDR1 SGHAT and CDR2 FQNNGV. The CDR3 has 14 amino acids. V dropped 3 bases and J dropped 3 bases, with 12 bases sitting between them. The CDR3 bases are TGTGCCAGCAGCTTTTTCCTGGGGGTCTACGAGCAGTACTTC. Translation: CASSFFLGVYEQYF.

This clonotype was seen more than once but under ten times. At one of its ends the junction is not consistent with the germline gene, which may arise from a read error. The chain recombines TRBV7-7 with TRBJ2-7, with D possibly matching TRBD1 (6 bases). This CDR3 has 15 amino acids. CDR1 SSHAT and CDR2 FNYEAQ come from the germline V gene (reference sequence). CDR3 coding DNA: TGTGCTAGCAGGGGTTTAATTTGGGCCACCTACGAGCAGTACTTC. Its protein product is CASRGLIWATYEQYF. Drawing the rest from reference TRBV7-7 and TRBJ2-7, the complete variable domain is GAGVSQSPRYKVTKRGQDVTLRCDPISSHATLYWYQQALGQGPEFLTYFNYEAQPDKSGLPSDRFSAERPEGSISTLTIQRTEQRDSAMYRCASRGLIWATYEQYFGPGTRLTVT.

The J gene is TRBJ2-2, the V gene TRBV6-1, with D unclear. V was cut by 6 bases and J by 5 bases, with 16 bases left in between. Germline V gene data show CDR1 as MNHNS and CDR2 as SASEGT. The CDR3 has 15 amino acids. CDR3 residues: CASRKVPDSTGELFF. The CDR3 DNA reads TGTGCCAGCAGGAAGGTTCCGGATTCGACCGGGGAGCTGTTTTTT.

This clonotype was observed a few times. This chain connects TRBV7-8 to TRBJ2-7, with D uncertain. V lost 5 bases and J 3 bases, leaving 8 bases between the germline ends. The germline gives CDR1 SGHVS, CDR2 FQNEAQ. The CDR3 contains 12 residues. CDR3 sequence: CASSPADYEQYF. CDR3 coding DNA: TGTGCCAGCAGCCCCGCCGACTACGAGCAGTACTTC. The complete variable domain, with remaining parts taken from reference TRBV7-8 and TRBJ2-7, reads GAGVSQSPRYKVAKRGQDVALRCDPISGHVSLFWYQQALGQGPEFLTYFQNEAQLDKSGLPSDRFFAERPEGSVSTLKIQRTQQEDSAVYLCASSPADYEQYFGPGTRLTVT.

The rearrangement links TRBV30 to TRBJ2-1, with a tentative D call TRBD2 (6 bases). The CDR3 is 14 residues long. Between the trimmed V and J ends, which lost 0 bases and 8 bases, there was a span of 14 bases. CDR1 is GTSNPN, CDR2 SVGIG, per germline (reference sequence). CDR3 sequence (DNA): TGTGCCTGGAGTGTAGGAGGGGCCATGGATGAGCAGTTCTTC. It encodes CAWSVGGAMDEQFF.

The chain links TRBV2 to TRBJ2-1; no definite D call. Germline values: CDR1 SNHLY, CDR2 FYNNEI. This CDR3 has 11 residues. The V end was cut by 6 bases, the J end by 9 bases, with 9 bases between. The chain's CDR3 is CASSAVREQFF. CDR3 nucleotide sequence: TGTGCCAGCAGCGCGGTTCGTGAGCAGTTCTTC.

The V gene is TRBV24-1, the J gene TRBJ1-5; D remains unclear. Trimming took 4 bases from V and 0 from J, leaving 12 bases between them. The CDR3 has 16 residues. Germline V gene sequence: CDR1 KGHDR, CDR2 SFDVKD. The CDR3 reads CATSERVEDSNQPQHF. Written as DNA, the CDR3 is TGTGCCACCAGTGAGAGAGTAGAGGATAGCAATCAGCCCCAGCATTTT.

This rearrangement joins TRBV7-9 to TRBJ2-7, with D possibly being TRBD2 (5 bases). This CDR3 is 12 amino acids long. V was shortened by 5 bases and J by 6 bases, with 11 bases between the two germline ends. The germline V gene has CDR1 SEHNR and CDR2 FQNEAQ (reference sequence). CDR3 in amino acids: CASSPAAGEQYF. CDR3 DNA: TGTGCCAGCAGCCCCGCGGCGGGCGAGCAGTACTTC.

This clonotype was detected only a few times. The V gene is TRBV12-3 or TRBV12-4, the J gene TRBJ1-2; a weak D match, TRBD1 (5 bases). The CDR3 extends over 14 amino acids. V lost 1 base, J lost 8 bases, and 14 bases lay in between. The CDR3 DNA follows: TGTGCCAGCAGTTTAGATTCGGGGCGGAACGGCTACACCTTC. Protein: CASSLDSGRNGYTF.

This clonotype was detected a few times. The chain combines TRBV3-1 with TRBJ1-3, with D possibly matching TRBD1 (5 bases). V shed 4 bases and J shed 2 bases, with 9 bases lying between them. CDR1 is LGHDT, CDR2 YNNKEL, per germline (reference sequence). The CDR3 totals 14 residues. CDR3 in amino acids: CASSPRGAGNTIYF. The CDR3 DNA reads TGTGCCAGCAGCCCCCGGGGGGCTGGAAACACCATATATTTT.

The table lists this clonotype with a few counts. This CDR3 reads CAWSVGRPSGTGELFF. CDR3 DNA sequence: TGTGCCTGGAGTGTCGGCCGGCCGTCGGGCACCGGGGAGCTGTTTTTT. The rearrangement uses TRBV30 and TRBJ2-2; D uncertain. Germline values: CDR1 GTSNPN, CDR2 SVGIG (reference sequence). There are 16 residues in the CDR3. Trimming cost V 0 bases and J 4 bases, with 15 bases left between them.

The CDR3, as DNA: TGCGCCACCGGCCTCGGGGGCGCAGAGACCCAGTACTTC. Translating it yields CATGLGGAETQYF. The chain combines TRBV5-1 with TRBJ2-5; D is tentatively TRBD1 or TRBD2 (6 bases each). CDR3 length: 13 residues. CDR1 is SGHRS and CDR2 is YFSETQ in the germline V gene. The germline V and J ends were trimmed by 9 bases and 4 bases, with 16 bases remaining between them.

This clonotype has only a few counts. The chain is built from TRBV7-2 and TRBJ2-1; D tentatively fits TRBD1 or TRBD2 (5 bases each). V lost 4 bases and J lost 9, with 19 bases in between. Germline CDR1 is SGHTA and CDR2 is FQGNSA. The CDR3 totals 15 residues. CDR3 loop: CASSSATVLGVEQFF. CDR3 coding DNA: TGTGCCAGCAGCTCCGCGACCGTACTGGGGGTTGAGCAGTTCTTC.

This clonotype was observed a handful of times. CDR3 region: CATSDPGNPQGYNEQFF. The CDR3 DNA follows: TGTGCCACCAGTGATCCAGGAAACCCACAGGGATACAATGAGCAGTTCTTC. The rearrangement links TRBV24-1 to TRBJ2-1; TRBD1 is a possible D gene (6 bases). V lost 3 bases and J 4 bases, leaving 18 bases between the germline ends. Germline V gives CDR1 KGHDR, CDR2 SFDVKD. The CDR3 is 17 amino acids.

This clonotype has at least ten counts. The gene calls are TRBV5-1 and TRBJ2-7; tentatively, D is TRBD2 (5 bases). With 0 bases removed from V and 3 bases from J, the gap between germline ends came to 13 bases. This CDR3 is built from 15 residues. Germline loops: CDR1 SGHRS, CDR2 YFSETQ. The CDR3 here is CASSLVSDYRYEQYF. CDR3 nucleotide sequence: TGCGCCAGCAGCTTGGTAAGCGACTACCGCTACGAGCAGTACTTC.

A few counts support this clonotype. J is TRBJ1-2 and V is TRBV29-1; 7 bases agree with TRBD1. Losses at the gene ends were 0 bases for V and 3 bases for J; bases not matched to a gene: 4. The CDR3 length is 14 residues. Germline loops: CDR1 SQVTM, CDR2 ANQGSEA. The CDR3 loop reads CSVEDWDSYYGYTF. CDR3 bases: TGCAGCGTTGAAGATTGGGACAGCTACTATGGCTACACCTTC.

This chain joins TRBV5-6 and TRBJ1-4; TRBD1 matches 8 bases. This CDR3 has 15 amino acids. Germline values: CDR1 SGHDT, CDR2 YYEEEE. With 4 bases clipped from V and 4 bases from J, the junction kept 6 bases outside the gene matches. The CDR3 bases are TGTGCCAGCAGCCCCCGGACAGGGTTTAATGAAAAACTGTTTTTT. Protein product: CASSPRTGFNEKLFF.

This clonotype has only a few counts. The chain links TRBV27 to TRBJ2-2, with D possibly being TRBD2 (7 bases). This CDR3 has 15 residues. Deletions cut 6 bases from V and 6 bases from J, with 17 bases between. The germline V gene encodes CDR1 MNHEY and CDR2 SMNVEV (reference sequence). CDR3: CASSGTTTGPGELFF. The CDR3 coding sequence is TGTGCCAGCAGCGGGACTACTACAGGGCCCGGGGAGCTGTTTTTT.

This clonotype was seen more than once but under ten times. This rearrangement joins TRBV7-2 to TRBJ1-6; a weak D match, TRBD1 (5 bases). This CDR3 has 15 amino acids. Trimming left V 1 base short and J 8 bases short, with 12 bases between. Germline V gene data show CDR1 as SGHTA and CDR2 as FQGNSA. The CDR3 is CASSLGGGTDSPLHF. The CDR3 nucleotides read TGTGCCAGCAGCTTAGGGGGGGGAACGGATTCACCCCTCCACTTT.

This clonotype was recorded at least ten times. V and J are TRBV7-2 and TRBJ2-7; D remains ambiguous. CDR1 is SGHTA, CDR2 FQGNSA, per germline. The CDR3 spans 14 residues. V was trimmed by 5 bases and J by 5 bases, leaving 16 bases between them. CDR3 region: CASSLVPSSHEQYF. The CDR3 DNA reads TGTGCCAGCAGCCTTGTTCCCTCTTCTCACGAGCAGTACTTC. Complete variable domain (other parts from reference TRBV7-2 and TRBJ2-7): GAGVSQSPSNKVTEKGKDVELRCDPISGHTALYWYRQSLGQGLEFLIYFQGNSAPDKSGLPSDRFSAERTGGSVSTLTIQRTQQEDSAVYLCASSLVPSSHEQYFGPGTRLTVT.

The chain joins TRBV19 to TRBJ1-1, with 7 bases fitting TRBD1. The CDR3 covers 16 residues. After removal of 6 bases from V and 5 bases from J, the junction contained 15 bases not matched to a gene. Germline CDR1 and CDR2: LNHDA and SQIVND (reference sequence). The CDR3 DNA sequence: TGTGCCAGTAGCCGGAAAGGACAGGCGGTTCTTACTGAAGCTTTCTTT. It encodes CASSRKGQAVLTEAFF. Full variable domain (missing parts from reference TRBV19 and TRBJ1-1): DGGITQSPKYLFRKEGQNVTLSCEQNLNHDAMYWYRQDPGQGLRLIYYSQIVNDFQKGDIAEGYSVSREKKESFPLTVTSAQKNPTAFYLCASSRKGQAVLTEAFFGQGTRLTVV.

The chain's CDR3 is CSVRTGVETQYF. CDR3 DNA sequence: TGCAGCGTTCGGACAGGGGTAGAGACCCAGTACTTC. The chain carries TRBV29-1 and TRBJ2-5; the match to TRBD1 covers 9 bases. Germline values: CDR1 SQVTM, CDR2 ANQGSEA. This CDR3 is built from 12 residues. V was clipped by 5 bases and J by 4 bases; unmatched bases: 2.

V gene TRBV14 combines with J gene TRBJ1-5, with no clear D. The CDR3 contains 15 residues. Trimming took 1 base from V and 6 from J, leaving 13 bases between them. Germline CDR1 reads SGHDN; CDR2 reads FVKESK. The CDR3: CASSQGFGVSQPQHF. CDR3 DNA: TGTGCCAGCAGCCAAGGGTTCGGGGTGAGTCAGCCCCAGCATTTT.

DNA for the CDR3: TGTGCCAGCAGCGAAACAGGGGGAGTAAAGACCGGGGAGCTGTTTTTT. Translating gives CASSETGGVKTGELFF. J is TRBJ2-2 and V is TRBV12-3 or TRBV12-4; 8 nucleotides line up with TRBD1. The trim removed 6 bases at V and 5 bases at J, leaving 11 bases unmatched. This CDR3 has 16 residues.

This clonotype was counted only a few times. The chain employs TRBV7-2 and TRBJ2-7; a weak D match, TRBD1 (6 bases). Trimming left V 9 bases short and J 4 bases short, with 10 bases between. Germline V gene sequence: CDR1 SGHTA, CDR2 FQGNSA. The CDR3 runs 11 residues. CDR3: CASTTGYEQYF. The CDR3 DNA reads as TGTGCCAGTACTACAGGGTACGAGCAGTACTTC.